The present entry profiles one T cell receptor (beta chain) with its context. What this receptor recognizes is not known. Base-call qualities are not available, and no considerably larger clone is one nucleotide away. This sample stems from a study of T cell clonotyping in hematopoietic cell transplantation (dated by TCRdb to about 2021). Study-level background: The study collected over a hundred blood samples from some 35 consecutive transplant recipients and their related donors. Recruitment of patients was conducted between late 2015 and early 2017, and follow-up was continued until late 2020 or death. Here is what the overall study found, with its caveats: Broader TCR repertoire diversity after transplant was predicted by Inverse Simpson Index values from donors and from recipients before transplant. After transplant, TCR diversity in recipients dropped, and pathologically expanded clonotypes increased progressively from day 30 to day 180. The sample size was limited, and CD4 and CD8 repertoire contributions could not be separated because cells were not sorted. Just a small fraction of recipient repertoires overlapped with donor repertoires, and more than 95% appeared de novo at the given depth.

Blood samples for TCR beta sequencing were provided by related transplant donors. Nuclei Lysis Solution was used to extract genomic DNA from fresh or cryopreserved unfractionated peripheral blood mononuclear cells. The immunoSEQ assay, a bias-controlled multiplex PCR with V- and J-specific primers, was used to amplify TCR beta CDR3 regions from genomic DNA. In a second PCR step, the CDR3 amplicons were tagged with a proprietary barcode plus Illumina adapter sequences. An Illumina MiSeq instrument was used for sequencing of the CDR3 libraries. Per the original workflow: Export and quality control were performed with immunoSEQ Analyzer 3.0, and downstream analyses were performed with R Bioconductor and Immunarch. Repertoire metrics were calculated using only productive rearrangements within the normalized downsampled data set. In the normalized cohort, clonotypes with more than 5 templates were defined as pathologically expanded. Repertoire diversity was measured with the Inverse Simpson Index. The non-normalized data set was used for CMV-specificity analyses so that all clonotypes could be captured. In its TCRdb copy, this immuneACCESS table keeps in-frame sequences only and misses some clones. Where compared with another copy, unresolved V genes explain less than half of these, and the others have no known cause. Clonal size and the V and J genes are those of that table, whereas D and trimming came from the DNA. This sample holds 30,000 to 45,000 clones; around 90% were observed only once. Approximately 2% of the sample is in the top ten clones.

Sequences SNHLY (CDR1) and FYNNEI (CDR2) are obtained from the germline V gene. Including cysteine and phenylalanine, the CDR3 has 13 amino acids. CDR3 DNA only is kept here, 39 bases in frame from base 1. V is reduced by 9 bases and J by 0 bases, leaving a spacing of 11 bases between them. The chain is assembled from TRBV2 and TRBJ1-1, with the D segment identity uncertain. Sequenced material: peripheral blood mononuclear cells. The sequence was collected from a woman between 35 and 50 years old in good health. Some clones in this sample may be carry-over from other donors' samples. CDR3 loop: CASGRNLNTEAFF. The DNA sequence is given as TGTGCCAGTGGGAGAAATTTGAACACTGAAGCTTTCTTT.